Presented here are 27 T cell receptor beta chains from one specimen sequenced in a study of T cells in Graves' hyperthyroidism and ophthalmopathy. RNA transcripts gave rise to amplified TCR beta CDR3 regions. With the HTBI primer set, the TCR CDR3 went through a first round of RT-PCR. TCRdb re-called the multiplex PCR reads with MiXCR, one entry per CDR3 protein. The sample records roughly 500,000 distinct CDR3 sequences, approximately 15% being singletons. What was sequenced was blood. Receptor source: a woman aged 25 to 39 with Graves' hyperthyroidism that later progressed to Graves' ophthalmopathy.

As regards this clonotype: This sequence may be a read error, since a much larger clone differs from it by one base. This chain uses TRBV3-1 with TRBJ2-1; TRBD2 matches 10 bases. Germline V gene lookup returns CDR1 LGHDT and CDR2 YNNKEL (reference sequence). The J segment lost 12 bases and the V segment lost 2 bases, leaving 16 bases of the junction unmatched. There are 17 residues in the CDR3. CDR3 bases: TGTGCCAGCAGCCAACCCCTACTAGCGGGGTCTTCACGTGCGCAGTTCTTC. It yields the protein CASSQPLLAGSSRAQFF.

This clonotype was observed at least ten times. The gene calls are TRBV27 and TRBJ2-1, with TRBD2 matching over 8 bases. The CDR3 is 14 residues long. Trimming took 4 bases from V and 7 from J; bases not matched to a gene: 6. CDR1 and CDR2 (germline): MNHEY, SMNVEV (reference sequence). The CDR3 region is CASSSSGRGNEQFF. DNA for the CDR3: TGTGCCAGCAGTTCCTCCGGGAGGGGAAATGAGCAGTTCTTC.

This clonotype came up many times. This chain joins TRBV10-3 and TRBJ2-1, with D possibly being TRBD2 (6 bases). Looked up from germline, CDR1 is ENHRY and CDR2 is SYGVKD. V gave up 0 bases and J gave up 3 bases, with 12 bases separating them. The CDR3 length is 16 residues. As DNA, the CDR3 is TGTGCCATCAGTGAGTCGGAACTAGCTGACTACAATGAGCAGTTCTTC. Protein sequence: CAISESELADYNEQFF.

At least ten counts were recorded for this clonotype. The chain employs TRBV18 and TRBJ2-5; 8 bases line up with TRBD1. J was trimmed by 3 bases and V by 0 bases; bases with no gene match: 9. The germline gives CDR1 KGHSH, CDR2 LQKENI. CDR3 length: 17 amino acids. The CDR3, as DNA: TGTGCCAGCTCACCACCCCGGGCAGGGGGCACGAAAGAGACCCAGTACTTC. Amino acid sequence: CASSPPRAGGTKETQYF. The full variable domain, with the rest looked up from reference TRBV18 and TRBJ2-5, is NAGVMQNPRHLVRRRGQEARLRCSPMKGHSHVYWYRQLPEEGLKFMVYLQKENIIDESGMPKERFSAEFPKEGPSILRIQQVVRGDSAAYFCASSPPRAGGTKETQYFGPGTRLLVL.

V gene TRBV13 combines with J gene TRBJ2-2, with 7 nucleotides matching TRBD1. The germline CDR1 and CDR2 sequences are PRHDT and FYEKMQ (reference sequence). The CDR3 totals 15 residues. The J segment lost 5 bases and the V segment lost 0 bases, leaving 3 bases of the junction unmatched. Written as DNA, the CDR3 is TGTGCCAGCAGCTTAGGGACAGGGTTAACCGGGGAGCTGTTTTTT. It specifies CASSLGTGLTGELFF.

This clonotype was detected ten times or more. The rearrangement joins TRBV6-2 or TRBV6-3 to TRBJ2-5; D may be TRBD1 (5 bases). V was pared by 2 bases and J by 5 bases, with 12 bases between. Germline-derived CDR1 and CDR2 are MNHEY and SVGEGT. The CDR3 contains 14 residues. CDR3 nucleotides: TGTGCCAGCAGTTACCTTCGGGCAGGGGAGACCCAGTACTTC. It specifies CASSYLRAGETQYF.

This chain links TRBV29-1 with TRBJ2-3; weak D call: TRBD1 (6 bases). Per germline, CDR1 SQVTM and CDR2 ANQGSEA. This CDR3 is built from 16 residues. The V and J ends lost 7 bases and 0 bases respectively, with 20 bases between them. CDR3 sequence (DNA): TGCAGCGGCCAAGGTGGGGAGAGGGGGAGCACAGATACGCAGTATTTT. This codes for CSGQGGERGSTDTQYF.

On this clonotype: Its ends do not fully match the called genes, so a read error is possible. The chain is built from TRBV7-9 and TRBJ2-7, with 7 bases that match TRBD2. The germline CDR1 and CDR2 sequences are SEHNR and FQNEAQ (reference sequence). The CDR3 has 16 residues. The chain's CDR3 is CASSLASGDSSYEQYF. The CDR3 coding sequence is TGTGCCAGCAGCCTAGCGAGCGGGGACTCCTCCTACGAGCAGTACTTC.

The sample holds many counts of this clonotype. The chain couples TRBV20-1 to TRBJ1-1; D may be TRBD1 (6 bases). CDR1 is DFQATT, CDR2 SNEGSKA, per germline (reference sequence). The CDR3 has 13 residues. V was shortened by 5 bases and J by 3 bases, with 13 bases between the two germline ends. The CDR3 nucleotides read TGCAGTGCTGATAACAGGGAGGACACTGAAGCTTTCTTT. Translated, it gives CSADNREDTEAFF.

The table lists this clonotype with many counts. The J gene is TRBJ2-7, the V gene TRBV12-3 or TRBV12-4; 8 bases match TRBD2. The V gene end was trimmed by 7 bases and the J gene end by 1 base; junction bases not matched to a gene: 15. The CDR3 sequence is 17 residues long. CDR3 residues: CASNWRGLAGGSYEQYF. CDR3 coding DNA: TGTGCCAGCAATTGGCGCGGATTGGCGGGAGGATCCTACGAGCAGTACTTC.

A note on this clonotype: A read error may explain this, as a much larger clone is one base away. This chain links TRBV5-5 with TRBJ2-1; D gene uncertain. The CDR3 contains 15 residues. CDR1 SGHKS and CDR2 YYEKEE come from the germline V gene (reference sequence). In DNA, the CDR3 is TGTGCCAGCAGTCCGGACGTAAGCTCCCACAATGAGCAGTTCTTC. This sequence encodes CASSPDVSSHNEQFF.

This clonotype occurred many times. J is TRBJ1-2 and V is TRBV15, with a weak D call TRBD1 (6 bases). Germline assignment: CDR1 LNHNV and CDR2 YYDKDF (reference sequence). The CDR3 consists of 14 residues. The germline V and J ends were trimmed by 3 bases and 4 bases, with 12 bases remaining between them. As DNA, the CDR3 is TGTGCCACCAGCAGCGGACAGCTGAGCTATGGCTACACCTTC. Residues: CATSSGQLSYGYTF.

The rearrangement links TRBV27 to TRBJ2-2; no clear D. CDR3 length: 13 amino acids. Trimming took 7 bases from V and 5 from J, leaving 11 bases between them. Per germline, CDR1 MNHEY and CDR2 SMNVEV (reference sequence). CDR3 coding DNA: TGTGCCAGCAAAGCGCTGGGAACCGGGGAGCTGTTTTTT. Translating gives CASKALGTGELFF.

The rearrangement links TRBV6-1 to TRBJ1-2; TRBD1 matches at 9 bases. Germline CDR1 MNHNS, CDR2 SASEGT. The V and J ends lost 5 bases and 6 bases, in that order; junction bases with no gene match: 19. This CDR3 has 18 amino acids. The CDR3 DNA reads TGTGCCAGCAGTTCGCATCCCAGCCGGGACAGGGAGTTGGATGGCTACACCTTC. This translates into CASSSHPSRDRELDGYTF.

This clonotype was detected ten times or more. V is TRBV12-3 or TRBV12-4 and J is TRBJ1-2, with a weak D call TRBD1 (5 bases). V shed 3 bases and J shed 6 bases, with 14 bases lying between them. CDR3 length: 14 residues. The CDR3 here is CASSFNGGLDGYTF. Written as DNA, the CDR3 is TGTGCCAGCAGTTTCAACGGGGGGTTGGATGGCTACACCTTC.

This clonotype was observed at least ten times. The V and J genes are TRBV18 and TRBJ2-7; 7 bases are shared with TRBD2. The CDR3 totals 16 residues. Germline V gene lookup returns CDR1 KGHSH and CDR2 LQKENI. V shed 4 bases and J 2 bases; nucleotides not matched to a gene: 11. Written as DNA, the CDR3 is TGTGCCAGCTCACAACCTTTGGCTAGCGGTACCTACGAGCAGTACTTC. This sequence encodes CASSQPLASGTYEQYF.

This clonotype turned up a few times. CDR3 coding DNA: TGCAGTGCTCGACTAGCGATAGCAGGCTACGAGCAGTACTTC. As protein: CSARLAIAGYEQYF. V usage is TRBV20-1 and J usage is TRBJ2-7; 8 bases line up with TRBD2. The CDR3 extends over 14 amino acids. The germline gives CDR1 DFQATT, CDR2 SNEGSKA (reference sequence). The trim removed 5 bases at V and 3 bases at J, leaving 9 bases unmatched.

The chain has TRBV9 and TRBJ1-3; D remains ambiguous. Germline V gene lookup returns CDR1 SGDLS and CDR2 YYNGEE. V shed 0 bases and J shed 0 bases, with 13 bases lying between them. The CDR3 runs to 17 residues. The CDR3 protein is CASSVATGRHSGNTIYF. DNA for the CDR3: TGTGCCAGCAGCGTAGCTACGGGCCGCCACTCTGGAAACACCATATATTTT.

There are a few counts of this clonotype. V gene TRBV4-1 combines with J gene TRBJ2-1, with 8 bases lining up with TRBD1. The germline V gene has CDR1 MGHRA and CDR2 YSYEKL. V shed 3 bases and J 8 bases; nucleotides not matched to a gene: 6. There are 14 residues in the CDR3. Here the CDR3 DNA reads TGCGCCAGCAGCCACTTCCCAGGGGGCGATGAGCAGTTCTTC. Its protein is CASSHFPGGDEQFF.

The chain joins TRBV6-5 to TRBJ2-3; tentatively, D is TRBD2 (5 bases). Germline CDR1 reads MNHEY; CDR2 reads SVGAGI. The CDR3 consists of 15 residues. V lost 5 bases, J lost 2 bases, and 14 bases lay in between. The chain's CDR3 is CASSTTGIYTDTQYF. CDR3 DNA: TGTGCCAGCAGTACTACCGGGATTTACACAGATACGCAGTATTTT.

About this clonotype itself: Being one base from a much bigger clone, this may be a read error. The chain carries TRBV30 and TRBJ2-7; D perhaps matches TRBD1 (6 bases). Germline CDR1 reads GTSNPN; CDR2 reads SVGIG (reference sequence). This CDR3 contains 11 residues. In DNA form, the CDR3 reads TGTGCCTGGGACAGGTCCTACGAGGAGTACTTC. This translates into CAWDRSYEEYF.

Many counts were recorded for this clonotype. The V and J genes are TRBV2 and TRBJ2-7; D might be TRBD1 (6 bases). This CDR3 is built from 13 residues. Trimming pared 7 bases from V and 5 bases from J, leaving 15 bases between. Per germline, CDR1 SNHLY and CDR2 FYNNEI. The CDR3 nucleotides read TGTGCCAGCACTCCGGGACATCGTGACGAGCAGTACTTC. It codes for CASTPGHRDEQYF.

This clonotype was counted many times. The V gene is TRBV7-2, the J gene TRBJ2-3; TRBD2 agrees at 8 bases. Germline CDR1 reads SGHTA; CDR2 reads FQGNSA. The CDR3 spans 14 residues. Unmatched junction bases numbered 2, after V lost 2 bases and J lost 4 bases. The CDR3 is CASSLNGGADTQYF. The DNA of the CDR3 is TGTGCCAGCAGCTTAAACGGGGGGGCAGATACGCAGTATTTT.

There are many counts of this clonotype. V usage is TRBV6-1 and J usage is TRBJ1-1, with a weak D call TRBD1 (5 bases). The V gene's germline CDR1 is MNHNS and CDR2 SASEGT. The CDR3 covers 12 residues. The V end lost 6 bases, the J end lost 10 bases, and 15 bases lay between the germline ends. CDR3 sequence reads: CASSATTDGAFF. In DNA, the CDR3 is TGTGCCAGCAGCGCGACGACAGATGGAGCTTTCTTT.

This clonotype was counted ten times or more. This rearrangement joins TRBV20-1 to TRBJ2-7; D gene uncertain. Germline CDR1 is DFQATT and CDR2 is SNEGSKA (reference sequence). This CDR3 comprises 14 residues. V lost 1 base and J 3 bases, leaving 13 bases between the germline ends. The CDR3: CSARVAGPYYEQYF. In DNA form, the CDR3 reads TGCAGTGCTAGAGTGGCAGGACCTTACTACGAGCAGTACTTC.

This clonotype has a count of ten or more. This chain connects TRBV6-1 to TRBJ1-2; D gene uncertain. The germline V gene encodes CDR1 MNHNS and CDR2 SASEGT. V was pared by 6 bases and J by 5 bases, with 19 bases between. The CDR3 contains 15 residues. CDR3 nucleotides: TGTGCCAGCAGGGCAAGCCAACAGTTCATATATGGCTACACCTTC. It codes for CASRASQQFIYGYTF.

V usage is TRBV20-1 and J usage is TRBJ2-5, with 8 bases fitting TRBD2. The CDR3 spans 14 residues. Looked up from germline, CDR1 is DFQATT and CDR2 is SNEGSKA (reference sequence). Trimming removed 0 bases from V and 4 bases from J; junction bases left unmatched: 4. The CDR3 spells CSARDGAGGETQYF. CDR3 DNA: TGCAGTGCTAGAGATGGGGCGGGAGGAGAGACCCAGTACTTC.